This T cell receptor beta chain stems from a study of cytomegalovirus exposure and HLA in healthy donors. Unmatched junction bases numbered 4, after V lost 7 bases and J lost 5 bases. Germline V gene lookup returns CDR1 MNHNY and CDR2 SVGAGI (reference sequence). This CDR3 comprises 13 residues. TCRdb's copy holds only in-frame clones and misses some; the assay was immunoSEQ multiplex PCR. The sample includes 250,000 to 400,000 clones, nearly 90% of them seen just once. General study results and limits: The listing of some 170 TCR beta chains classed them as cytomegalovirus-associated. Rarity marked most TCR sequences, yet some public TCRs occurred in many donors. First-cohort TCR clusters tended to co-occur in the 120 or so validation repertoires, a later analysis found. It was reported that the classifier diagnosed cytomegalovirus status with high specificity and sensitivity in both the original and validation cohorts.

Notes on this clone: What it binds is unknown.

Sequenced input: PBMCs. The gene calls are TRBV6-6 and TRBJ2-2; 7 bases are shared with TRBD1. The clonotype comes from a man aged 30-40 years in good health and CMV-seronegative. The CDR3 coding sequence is TGTGCCAGCACCCTGACAGGGACCGGGGAGCTGTTTTTT. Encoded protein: CASTLTGTGELFF.